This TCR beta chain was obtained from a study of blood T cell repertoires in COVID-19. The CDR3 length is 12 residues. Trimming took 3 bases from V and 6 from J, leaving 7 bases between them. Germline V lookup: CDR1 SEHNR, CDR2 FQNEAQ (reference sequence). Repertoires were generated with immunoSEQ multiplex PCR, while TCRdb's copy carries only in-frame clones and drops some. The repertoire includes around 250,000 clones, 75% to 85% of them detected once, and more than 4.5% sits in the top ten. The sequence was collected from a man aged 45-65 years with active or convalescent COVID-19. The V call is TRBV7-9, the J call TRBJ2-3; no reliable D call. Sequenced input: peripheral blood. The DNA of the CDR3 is TGTGCCAGCAGCTTTCCAGTGGATACGCAGTATTTT. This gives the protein CASSFPVDTQYF.